This T cell receptor (beta chain) was observed in a study of T-cell memory formation after mild COVID-19. Overall study: Among the donors, TCR clusters were largely specific to each donor. Study outcomes and limitations: Contracting CD4+ clones lay largely in CM and EM, with CD8+ ones residing in EMRA.

TCRdb processed the 5' RACE reads anew with MiXCR; each CDR3 protein has one entry. This sample has 300,000 to 400,000 distinct CDR3 sequences; 25% to 30% occur once, and the top ten carry roughly 14%. CDR1 and CDR2 from the germline V gene are SQVTM and ANQGSEA. Germline trimming cut 3 bases from V and 6 bases from J; bases unmatched to any gene: 3. The CDR3 is 13 amino acids. This clonotype was seen more than once but under ten times. Antigen specificity is unknown. The source material was PBMCs or a T cell subset sorted from them (not recorded which). This TCR derives from an adult woman who had mild COVID-19 (a few samples of this study predate the infection). Cell type and time point are not known. The chain recombines TRBV29-1 with TRBJ2-1; 9 bases align to TRBD2. This CDR3 reads CSVEREGPNEQFF. As DNA, the CDR3 is TGCAGCGTTGAGCGGGAGGGACCCAATGAGCAGTTCTTC.